The T cell receptor (beta chain) described here comes from a study of blood T cell repertoires in COVID-19. Germline CDR1 reads SGHRS; CDR2 reads YFSETQ. The V gene lost 0 bases and the J gene lost 7 bases, with 16 bases spanning the gap. This CDR3 has 15 residues. TCRdb keeps only in-frame clones here, not all; method: immunoSEQ multiplex PCR. The sample has 160,000 or so clones, just over 90% seen once; the top ten hold around 2%. The specimen sequenced was peripheral blood. The clonotype originates from a woman aged 55-70 years with COVID-19, enrolled during active disease. The chain has TRBV5-1 and TRBJ2-5; possible D gene TRBD2, 5 bases. CDR3 coding DNA: TGCGCCAGCAGCTTGGGGACTGGGTTAATGGGGACCCAGTACTTC. Protein sequence: CASSLGTGLMGTQYF.